Following are 20 T cell receptor beta chains from one sample sequenced in a study of T-cell memory formation after mild COVID-19. TCRdb fed the 5' RACE reads into MiXCR, producing one record per CDR3 protein. The repertoire has more than 350,000 distinct CDR3 sequences, about 15% of them found once; the top ten carry 20% to 25%. The sequencing sample was made of PBMCs or a T cell subset sorted from them (not recorded which). Every receptor here comes from a man between 18 and 35 years old who had mild COVID-19 (a few samples of this study predate the infection). Cell type and time point are not known.

This sequence joins TRBV7-8 and TRBJ1-4; maybe TRBD1 (5 bases). V lost 1 base to trimming and J lost 6 bases, with 12 bases between them. The CDR3 loop spans 15 amino acids. Germline V gene sequence: CDR1 SGHVS, CDR2 FQNEAQ. CDR3 nucleotides: TGTGCCAGCAGCTTAGTCGTGGGCAGGGATGAAAAACTGTTTTTT. Its protein is CASSLVVGRDEKLFF.

The CDR3 region is CASSPPVVGYGYTF. The CDR3 nucleotides are TGTGCCAGCAGCCCCCCGGTCGTGGGCTATGGCTACACCTTC. This chain connects TRBV11-2 to TRBJ1-2; D is unresolved. V lost 5 bases, J lost 4 bases, and 14 bases lay in between. Germline V gene lookup returns CDR1 SGHAT and CDR2 FQNNGV. This CDR3 spans 14 amino acids.

This clonotype has just a few counts. The chain carries TRBV20-1 and TRBJ1-5; D ambiguous. Between the trimmed V and J ends, which lost 3 bases and 0 bases, there was a span of 3 bases. The CDR3 consists of 12 residues. Germline CDR1 reads DFQATT; CDR2 reads SNEGSKA (reference sequence). The CDR3 nucleotides read TGCAGTGCTAGTAGTAGCAATCAGCCCCAGCATTTT. It encodes CSASSSNQPQHF.

The J gene is TRBJ2-7, the V gene TRBV21-1; TRBD1 was called by the table and not checked on the DNA. TRBV21-1 constitutes a pseudogene. The CDR3 has 15 amino acids. The CDR3 coding sequence is TGTGCCAGCAGCGGCCGGACGAGGCGCGAATGCGAGCAGTACGTC. Translated: CASSGRTRRECEQYV.

This clonotype was counted between two and nine times. The CDR3 nucleotides read TGCAGTGCTAGAAGTGGGGCTGTTTCGGAGACAGCGTACTACGAGCAGTACTTC. Encoded protein: CSARSGAVSETAYYEQYF. This sequence joins TRBV20-1 and TRBJ2-7, with D perhaps matching TRBD1 (5 bases). The CDR3 is made up of 18 amino acids. Trimming cost V 2 bases and J 3 bases, with 26 bases left between them. Germline loops: CDR1 DFQATT, CDR2 SNEGSKA (reference sequence).

The table lists this clonotype with a few counts. The chain links TRBV14 to TRBJ1-3; D might be TRBD1 (6 bases). Trimming removed 2 bases from V and 0 bases from J, with 11 bases in between. The CDR3 sequence is 16 residues long. Germline CDR1 reads SGHDN; CDR2 reads FVKESK. CDR3 in amino acids: CASSQPRTASGNTIYF. The CDR3, as DNA: TGTGCCAGCAGCCAACCACGGACAGCCTCTGGAAACACCATATATTTT.

The chain employs TRBV12-3 or TRBV12-4 and TRBJ2-3; D tentatively fits TRBD1 or TRBD2 (6 bases each). This CDR3 contains 15 residues. The germline V and J ends were trimmed by 6 bases and 1 base, with 14 bases remaining between them. The CDR3 coding sequence is TGTGCCAGCAGCCGTACCGGGGGCCGCACAGATACGCAGTATTTT. It encodes CASSRTGGRTDTQYF.

Concerning this clonotype itself: This likely comes from a read error, as the CDR3 has no conserved phenylalanine or tryptophan at its end. The genes are TRBV11-2 and TRBJ2-1; D assignment may be TRBD1 or TRBD2 (5 bases each). The V gene lost 0 bases and the J gene lost 0 bases, with 12 bases spanning the gap. CDR1 is SGHAT and CDR2 is FQNNGV in the germline V gene. This CDR3 is 17 amino acids long. In nucleotides, the CDR3 is TGTGCCAGCAGCTTAGATGGGACCGGAGTCTCCTACAATGAGCAGTTCTTA. This sequence encodes CASSLDGTGVSYNEQFL.

The chain couples TRBV7-9 to TRBJ1-2; a possible D gene is TRBD1 (5 bases). This CDR3 has 16 residues. The V end was cut by 1 base, the J end by 4 bases, with 16 bases between. Germline lookup yields CDR1 SEHNR and CDR2 FQNEAQ (reference sequence). The CDR3 sequence is CASSLVGGNPAYGYTF. The DNA for the CDR3 is TGTGCCAGCAGCTTAGTGGGGGGGAATCCAGCCTATGGCTACACCTTC.

V usage is TRBV6-5 and J usage is TRBJ2-3; possibly TRBD1 or TRBD2 for D (6 bases each). This CDR3 has 14 residues. The germline V gene encodes CDR1 MNHEY and CDR2 SVGAGI. Trimming shortened V by 9 bases and J by 4 bases, and 17 bases separated the two germline ends. This chain's CDR3 is CARGGGGGADTQYF. The CDR3 DNA follows: TGTGCCAGAGGTGGAGGGGGTGGCGCAGATACGCAGTATTTT.

The rearrangement joins TRBV7-3 to TRBJ1-1; perhaps TRBD1 as D (5 bases). Per germline, CDR1 SGHTA and CDR2 FQGTGA. V dropped 5 bases and J dropped 0 bases, with 13 bases sitting between them. The CDR3 has 15 amino acids. CDR3: CASSVQTVMNTEAFF. The CDR3 DNA sequence: TGTGCCAGCAGCGTCCAGACAGTCATGAACACTGAAGCTTTCTTT.

The chain employs TRBV6-5 and TRBJ2-7; either TRBD1 or TRBD2 may supply D (5 bases each). The CDR3 consists of 14 residues. V was clipped by 4 bases and J by 2 bases, with 12 bases between them. In germline, CDR1 is MNHEY, CDR2 SVGAGI. The CDR3 reads CASSFGDGTYEQYF. CDR3 nucleotide sequence: TGTGCCAGCAGTTTTGGGGACGGAACCTACGAGCAGTACTTC.

The J gene is TRBJ2-5, the V gene TRBV4-1, with D tentatively TRBD1 (6 bases). Per the germline V gene, CDR1 is MGHRA and CDR2 is YSYEKL. The V and J ends lost 4 bases and 0 bases respectively, with 9 bases between them. CDR3 length equals 14 residues. CDR3 region: CASSPRDNQETQYF. The CDR3 DNA reads as TGCGCCAGCAGCCCCCGGGACAACCAAGAGACCCAGTACTTC.

DNA for the CDR3: TGTGCCATCAGTGAGTCGACTGACGTCTATGGCTACACCTTC. This gives the protein CAISESTDVYGYTF. This chain joins TRBV10-3 and TRBJ1-2; D unclear. Germline loops: CDR1 ENHRY, CDR2 SYGVKD. The germline V and J ends were trimmed by 0 bases and 4 bases, with 9 bases remaining between them. This CDR3 has 14 amino acids.

The V and J genes are TRBV12-5 and TRBJ2-7; TRBD2 might be the D (5 bases). The CDR3 consists of 13 residues. Trimming removed 4 bases at V and 6 bases at J, with 13 bases between. Per the germline V gene, CDR1 is LGHNT and CDR2 is FRNRAP. The chain's CDR3 is CASGSPRGPEQYV. The CDR3 nucleotides are TGTGCTAGTGGTTCCCCCCGAGGGCCCGAGCAGTACGTC.

The chain uses TRBV5-5 and TRBJ2-2; 9 bases map to TRBD1. The CDR3 is 16 amino acids. Germline-derived CDR1 and CDR2 are SGHKS and YYEKEE (reference sequence). Germline trimming cut 0 bases from V and 5 bases from J; bases unmatched to any gene: 5. CDR3 nucleotides: TGTGCCAGCAGCTTGGAGGGGACAGGGCCTACCGGGGAGCTGTTTTTT. It codes for CASSLEGTGPTGELFF.

This clonotype was counted only a few times. V and J are TRBV11-1 and TRBJ1-2, with unresolved D. The CDR3 has 14 residues. Germline V CDR1 and CDR2: SGHAT, FQDESV (reference sequence). The V end was cut by 1 base, the J end by 3 bases, with 9 bases between. The CDR3 sequence is CASSLGWQDYGYTF. The CDR3 nucleotides are TGTGCCAGCAGCTTAGGGTGGCAGGACTATGGCTACACCTTC.

Notes on this clonotype: The junction shows a germline mismatch at one end, possibly a read error. The chain couples TRBV5-1 to TRBJ2-5; weak D call: TRBD2 (6 bases). From germline, CDR1 is SGHRS and CDR2 YFSETQ. This CDR3 has 14 residues. The CDR3 region has the DNA TGTGCCAGCAGCTTAGATCGGGGAGGTGAGACCCAGTACTTC. The encoded protein is CASSLDRGGETQYF.

This chain links TRBV10-3 with TRBJ2-3; possible D gene TRBD2, 7 bases. The CDR3 is made up of 16 amino acids. CDR1 ENHRY and CDR2 SYGVKD come from the germline V gene. Trimming took off 8 bases at V and 2 bases at J, with 20 bases between the two ends. The CDR3: CAIHPGRGASTDTQYF. CDR3 nucleotides: TGTGCCATCCATCCAGGACGGGGGGCGTCCACAGATACGCAGTATTTT.

This clonotype is categorized as medium-sized. V and J are TRBV5-1 and TRBJ1-1; D not resolved. CDR1 SGHRS and CDR2 YFSETQ come from the germline V gene. This CDR3 comprises 12 residues. V was clipped by 0 bases and J by 9 bases, with 9 bases between them. CDR3 bases: TGCGCCAGCAGCTTGGAAGGACCCCAAGCTTTCTTT. Amino acids: CASSLEGPQAFF.